Described below is a single TCR beta chain sequence and its context. As yet, its antigen is unknown. TCRdb keeps only in-frame clones here, not all; method: immunoSEQ multiplex PCR. The sample shows about 1 million clones, approximately 78% of them seen only once. Germline assignment: CDR1 MGHRA and CDR2 YSYEKL. V lost 0 bases, J lost 6 bases, and 18 bases lay in between. The CDR3 runs 17 residues. This record comes from a study of shared clonotypes between healthy human individuals. Findings of the study overall: Large depth notwithstanding, sorted-subset sequencing proved incomplete by rarefaction. Richness estimates generally favored naive over memory subsets.

Caucasian adults residing in Nashville, Tennessee made up all the donors. Specimen: memory CD4+ T cells from PBMCs. This sample's subset: CD45RA-negative fraction. This receptor was obtained from a man between 18 and 29 years old in good health. Some clones in this sample may be carry-over from other donors' samples. This chain connects TRBV4-1 to TRBJ1-5; D call uncertain. The CDR3 DNA reads TGCGCCAGCAGCCAAGATTTGGCCTCCTTCAGAGGTCAGCCCCAGCATTTT. It codes for CASSQDLASFRGQPQHF.